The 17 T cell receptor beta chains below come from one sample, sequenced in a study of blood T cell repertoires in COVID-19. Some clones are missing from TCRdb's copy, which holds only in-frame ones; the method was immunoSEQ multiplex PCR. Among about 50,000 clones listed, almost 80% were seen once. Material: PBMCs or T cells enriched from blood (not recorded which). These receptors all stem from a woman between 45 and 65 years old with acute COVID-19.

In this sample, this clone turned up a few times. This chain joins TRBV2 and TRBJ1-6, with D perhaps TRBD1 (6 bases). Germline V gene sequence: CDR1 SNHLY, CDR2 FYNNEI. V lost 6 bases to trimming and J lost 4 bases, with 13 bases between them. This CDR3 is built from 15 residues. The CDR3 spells CASRFRDTYNSPLHF. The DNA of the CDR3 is TGTGCCAGCAGATTTCGGGACACATATAATTCACCCCTCCACTTT.

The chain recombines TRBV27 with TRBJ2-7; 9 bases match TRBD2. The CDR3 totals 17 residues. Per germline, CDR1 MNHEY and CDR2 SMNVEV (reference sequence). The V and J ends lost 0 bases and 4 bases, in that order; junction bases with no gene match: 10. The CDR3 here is CASSLSASGAVSYEQYF. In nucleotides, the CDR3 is TGTGCCAGCAGTTTATCGGCTAGCGGGGCGGTGTCGTACGAGCAGTACTTC.

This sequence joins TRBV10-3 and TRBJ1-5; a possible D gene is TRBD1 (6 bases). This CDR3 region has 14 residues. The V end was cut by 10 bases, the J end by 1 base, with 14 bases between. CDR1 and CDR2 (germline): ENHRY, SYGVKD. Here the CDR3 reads CATGPGESNQPQHF. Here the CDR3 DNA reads TGTGCCACCGGCCCAGGGGAGAGCAATCAGCCCCAGCATTTT.

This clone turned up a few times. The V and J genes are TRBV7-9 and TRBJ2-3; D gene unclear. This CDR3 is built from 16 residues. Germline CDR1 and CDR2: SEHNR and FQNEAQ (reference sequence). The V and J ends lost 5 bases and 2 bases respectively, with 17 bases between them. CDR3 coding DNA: TGTGCCAGCAGCCTCACTAAGACCCTAACCACAGATACGCAGTATTTT. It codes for CASSLTKTLTTDTQYF.

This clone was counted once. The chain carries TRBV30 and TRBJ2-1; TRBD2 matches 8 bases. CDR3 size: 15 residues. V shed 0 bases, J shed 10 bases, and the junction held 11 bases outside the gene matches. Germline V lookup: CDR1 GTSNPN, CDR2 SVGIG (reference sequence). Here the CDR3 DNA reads TGTGCCTGGAGTGTGGGCGGGGGGCCACTCGAGGAGCAGTTCTTC. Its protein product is CAWSVGGGPLEEQFF.

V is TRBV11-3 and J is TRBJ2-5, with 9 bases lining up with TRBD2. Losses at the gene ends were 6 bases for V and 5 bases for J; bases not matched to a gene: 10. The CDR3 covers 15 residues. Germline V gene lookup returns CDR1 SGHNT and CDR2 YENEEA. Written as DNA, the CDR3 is TGTGCCAGCAGTCCCAGACTAGCGGAAAGGGAGACCCAGTACTTC. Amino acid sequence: CASSPRLAERETQYF.

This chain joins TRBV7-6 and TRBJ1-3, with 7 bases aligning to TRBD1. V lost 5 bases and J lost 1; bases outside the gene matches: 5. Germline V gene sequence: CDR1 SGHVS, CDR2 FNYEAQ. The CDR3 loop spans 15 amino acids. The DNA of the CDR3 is TGTGCCAGCAGCCCCGGGACAGCGTCTGGAAACACCATATATTTT. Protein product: CASSPGTASGNTIYF.

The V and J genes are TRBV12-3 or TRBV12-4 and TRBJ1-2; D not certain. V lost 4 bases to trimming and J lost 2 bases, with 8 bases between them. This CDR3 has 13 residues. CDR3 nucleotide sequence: TGTGCCAGCAGTTCCCTCGGGAACTATGGCTACACCTTC. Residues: CASSSLGNYGYTF.

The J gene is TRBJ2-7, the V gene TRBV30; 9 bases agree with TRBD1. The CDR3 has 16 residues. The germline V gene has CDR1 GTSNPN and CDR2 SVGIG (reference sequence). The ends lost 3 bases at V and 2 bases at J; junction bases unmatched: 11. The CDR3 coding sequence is TGTGCCTGGAGGGGGGGGACAGGGAAGTATGCCTACGAGCAGTACTTC. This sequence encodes CAWRGGTGKYAYEQYF.

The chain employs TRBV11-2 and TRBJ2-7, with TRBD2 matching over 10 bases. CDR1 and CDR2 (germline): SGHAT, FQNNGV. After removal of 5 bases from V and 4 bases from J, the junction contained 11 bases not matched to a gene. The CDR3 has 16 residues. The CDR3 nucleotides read TGTGCCAGCAGCCAGGGCGGGGCTAGCGGGGGATACGAGCAGTACTTC. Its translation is CASSQGGASGGYEQYF.

This CDR3 is CASSRTSRRGFSYEQYF. CDR3 DNA: TGTGCCAGCAGCCGCACCTCAAGACGGGGTTTTTCCTACGAGCAGTACTTC. The chain combines TRBV13 with TRBJ2-7, with D possibly being TRBD2 (5 bases). In germline, CDR1 is PRHDT, CDR2 FYEKMQ (reference sequence). The V end was cut by 5 bases, the J end by 1 base, with 21 bases between. The CDR3 covers 17 residues.

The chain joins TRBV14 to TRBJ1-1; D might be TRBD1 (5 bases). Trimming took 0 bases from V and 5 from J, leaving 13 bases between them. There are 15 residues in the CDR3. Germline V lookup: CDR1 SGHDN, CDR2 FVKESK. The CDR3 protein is CASSQDPGFVTEAFF. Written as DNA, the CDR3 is TGTGCCAGCAGCCAAGACCCAGGGTTTGTGACTGAAGCTTTCTTT.

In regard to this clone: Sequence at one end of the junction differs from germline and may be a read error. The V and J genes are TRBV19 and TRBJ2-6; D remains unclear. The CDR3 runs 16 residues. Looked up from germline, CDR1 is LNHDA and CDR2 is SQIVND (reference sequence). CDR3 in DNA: TGTGCCGGTAGTATAGAGACTCTCTCTGGGGCCAACGTCCTGACTTTC. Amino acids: CAGSIETLSGANVLTF.

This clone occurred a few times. CDR3 sequence reads: CASSRTEEGNTIYF. CDR3 nucleotide sequence: TGTGCCAGCAGCCGGACAGAGGAGGGAAACACCATATATTTT. V gene TRBV27 combines with J gene TRBJ1-3; D may be TRBD1 (6 bases). Looked up from germline, CDR1 is MNHEY and CDR2 is SMNVEV (reference sequence). The CDR3 is 14 amino acids. V lost 6 bases and J 4 bases, leaving 13 bases between the germline ends.

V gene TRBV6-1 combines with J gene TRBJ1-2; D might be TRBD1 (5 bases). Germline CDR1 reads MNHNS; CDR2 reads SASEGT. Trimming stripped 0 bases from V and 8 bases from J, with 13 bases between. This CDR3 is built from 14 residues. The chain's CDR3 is CASSEAAGREGYTF. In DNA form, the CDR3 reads TGTGCCAGCAGTGAAGCGGCAGGGAGGGAGGGCTACACCTTC.

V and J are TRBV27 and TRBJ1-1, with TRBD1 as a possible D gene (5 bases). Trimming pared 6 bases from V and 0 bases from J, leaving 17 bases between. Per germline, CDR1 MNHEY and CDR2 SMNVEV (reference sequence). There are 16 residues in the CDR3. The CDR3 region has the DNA TGTGCCAGCAGCGGGCGGGGCCGAAGAATGAACACTGAAGCTTTCTTT. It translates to CASSGRGRRMNTEAFF.

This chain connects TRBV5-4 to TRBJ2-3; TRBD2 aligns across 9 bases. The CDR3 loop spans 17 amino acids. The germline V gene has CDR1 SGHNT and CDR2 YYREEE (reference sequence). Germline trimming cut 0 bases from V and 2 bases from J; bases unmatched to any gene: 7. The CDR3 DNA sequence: TGTGCCAGCAGCTTGGATCCTAGCGGGACCTCCACAGATACGCAGTATTTT. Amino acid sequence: CASSLDPSGTSTDTQYF.